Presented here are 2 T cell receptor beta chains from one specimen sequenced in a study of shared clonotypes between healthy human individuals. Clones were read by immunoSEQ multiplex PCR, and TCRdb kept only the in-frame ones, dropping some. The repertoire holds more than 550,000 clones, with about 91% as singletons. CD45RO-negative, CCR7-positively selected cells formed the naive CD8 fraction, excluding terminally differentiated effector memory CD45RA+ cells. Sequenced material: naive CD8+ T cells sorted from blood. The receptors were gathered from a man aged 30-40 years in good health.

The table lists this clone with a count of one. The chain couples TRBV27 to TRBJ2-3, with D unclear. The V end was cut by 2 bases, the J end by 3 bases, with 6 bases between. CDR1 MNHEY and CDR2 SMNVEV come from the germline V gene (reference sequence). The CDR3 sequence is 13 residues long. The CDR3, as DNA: TGTGCCAGCAGTTTAATGGGGACAGATACGCAGTATTTT. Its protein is CASSLMGTDTQYF.

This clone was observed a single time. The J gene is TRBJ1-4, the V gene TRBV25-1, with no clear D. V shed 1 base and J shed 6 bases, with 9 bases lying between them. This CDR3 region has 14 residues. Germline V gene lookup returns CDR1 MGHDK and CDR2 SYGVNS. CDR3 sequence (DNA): TGTGCCAGCAGTGAATTGTCCTCGTATGAAAAACTGTTTTTT. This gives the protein CASSELSSYEKLFF.